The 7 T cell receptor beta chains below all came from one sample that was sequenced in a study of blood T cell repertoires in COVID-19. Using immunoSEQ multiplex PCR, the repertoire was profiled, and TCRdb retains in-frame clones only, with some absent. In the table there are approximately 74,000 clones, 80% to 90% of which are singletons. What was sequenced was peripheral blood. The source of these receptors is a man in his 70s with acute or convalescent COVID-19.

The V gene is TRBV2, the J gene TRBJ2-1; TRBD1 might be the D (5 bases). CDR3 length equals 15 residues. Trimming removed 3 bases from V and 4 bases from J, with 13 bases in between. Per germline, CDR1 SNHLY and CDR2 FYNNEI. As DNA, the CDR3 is TGTGCCAGCAGTGACTTCCAGGGAACTTACAATGAGCAGTTCTTC. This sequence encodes CASSDFQGTYNEQFF.

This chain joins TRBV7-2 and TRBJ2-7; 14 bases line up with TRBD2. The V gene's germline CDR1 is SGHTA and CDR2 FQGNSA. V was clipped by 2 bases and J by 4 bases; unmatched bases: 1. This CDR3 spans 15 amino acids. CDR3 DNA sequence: TGTGCCAGCAGCTTAAGGACTAGCGGGAGGTACGAGCAGTACTTC. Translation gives CASSLRTSGRYEQYF.

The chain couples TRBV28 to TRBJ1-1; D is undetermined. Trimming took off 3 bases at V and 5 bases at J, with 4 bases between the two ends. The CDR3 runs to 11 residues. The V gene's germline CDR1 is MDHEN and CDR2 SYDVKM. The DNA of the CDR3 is TGTGCCAGCAGTTTTAGAACTGAAGCTTTCTTT. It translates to CASSFRTEAFF.

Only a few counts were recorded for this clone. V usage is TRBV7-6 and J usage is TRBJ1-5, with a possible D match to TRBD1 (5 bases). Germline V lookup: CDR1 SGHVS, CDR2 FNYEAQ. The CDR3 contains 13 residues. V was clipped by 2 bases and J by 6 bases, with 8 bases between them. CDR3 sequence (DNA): TGTGCCAGCAGCTTATCAGGGCCTCAGCCCCAGCATTTT. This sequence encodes CASSLSGPQPQHF.

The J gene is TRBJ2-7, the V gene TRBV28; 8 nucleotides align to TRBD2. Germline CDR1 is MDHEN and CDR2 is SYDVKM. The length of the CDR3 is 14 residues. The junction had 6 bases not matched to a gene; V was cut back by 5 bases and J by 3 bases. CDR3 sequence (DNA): TGTGCCAGCAGTCCCCCGGGACTAGTCTACGAGCAGTACTTC. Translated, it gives CASSPPGLVYEQYF.

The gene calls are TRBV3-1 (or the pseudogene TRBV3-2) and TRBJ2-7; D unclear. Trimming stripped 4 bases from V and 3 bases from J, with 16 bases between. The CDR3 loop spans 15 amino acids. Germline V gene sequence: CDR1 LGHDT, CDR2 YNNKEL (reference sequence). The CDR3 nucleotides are TGTGCCAGCAGCCGAGGAGACCTCCAAAACTACGAGCAGTACTTC. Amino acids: CASSRGDLQNYEQYF.

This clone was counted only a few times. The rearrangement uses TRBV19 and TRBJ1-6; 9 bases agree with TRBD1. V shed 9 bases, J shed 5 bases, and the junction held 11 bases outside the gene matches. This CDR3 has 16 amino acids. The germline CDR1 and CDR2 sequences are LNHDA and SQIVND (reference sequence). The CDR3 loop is CASKTPGTGNNSPLHF. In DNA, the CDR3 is TGTGCCAGCAAGACACCCGGGACAGGGAATAATTCACCCCTCCACTTT. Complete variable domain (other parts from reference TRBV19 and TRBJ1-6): DGGITQSPKYLFRKEGQNVTLSCEQNLNHDAMYWYRQDPGQGLRLIYYSQIVNDFQKGDIAEGYSVSREKKESFPLTVTSAQKNPTAFYLCASKTPGTGNNSPLHFGNGTRLTVT.